This passage covers 19 T cell receptor beta chains from one sample sequenced in a study of graft-versus-host responses after intestinal transplantation. The assay was immunoSEQ multiplex PCR, and TCRdb's table has in-frame clones only and misses some. The table has more than 70,000 clones, roughly 88% seen once; the top ten hold around 0.11%. No antigens are known for them. Sequencing was performed on unstimulated CD4+ T cells sorted from spleen or lymph node cells, taken before intestinal transplant. The receptors were gathered from a human donor who received an intestinal transplant.

The CDR3 sequence is CASSRGGDEQFF. CDR3 nucleotide sequence: TGTGCCAGCAGCCGGGGGGGGGATGAGCAGTTCTTC. The genes are TRBV6-6 and TRBJ2-1; 8 bases fit TRBD2. Germline lookup yields CDR1 MNHNY and CDR2 SVGAGI (reference sequence). Trimming cost V 6 bases and J 8 bases; bases outside gene matches: 3. The CDR3 contains 12 residues.

The chain recombines TRBV11-2 with TRBJ1-2; D is unresolved. Trimming cost V 1 base and J 4 bases, with 7 bases left between them. The CDR3 has 13 amino acids. Per the germline V gene, CDR1 is SGHAT and CDR2 is FQNNGV. The CDR3 here is CASSLGHSYGYTF. CDR3 bases: TGTGCCAGCAGCTTAGGACACAGCTATGGCTACACCTTC.

The chain joins TRBV2 to TRBJ2-3, with TRBD2 identical over 7 bases. J was trimmed by 3 bases and V by 7 bases; bases with no gene match: 7. From germline, CDR1 is SNHLY and CDR2 FYNNEI. The CDR3 extends over 14 amino acids. The CDR3 coding sequence is TGTGCCAGCAAAGGCAGGGAGGGGACAGATACGCAGTATTTT. This gives the protein CASKGREGTDTQYF.

The chain links TRBV5-1 to TRBJ1-4; TRBD1 matches 9 bases. The J segment lost 8 bases and the V segment lost 1 base, leaving 9 bases of the junction unmatched. CDR3 length: 16 residues. Looked up from germline, CDR1 is SGHRS and CDR2 is YFSETQ. This CDR3 is CASSLFGGTGSEKLFF. As DNA, the CDR3 is TGCGCCAGCAGCTTGTTTGGTGGGACAGGGTCCGAAAAACTGTTTTTT. Full variable domain (remainder filled in from reference TRBV5-1 and TRBJ1-4): KAGVTQTPRYLIKTRGQQVTLSCSPISGHRSVSWYQQTPGQGLQFLFEYFSETQRNKGNFPGRFSGRQFSNSRSEMNVSTLELGDSALYLCASSLFGGTGSEKLFFGSGTQLSVL.

This clone was seen only once. This sequence joins TRBV9 and TRBJ2-1; 9 positions match TRBD2. Trimming cost V 0 bases and J 9 bases; bases outside gene matches: 7. The CDR3 consists of 15 residues. The germline V gene has CDR1 SGDLS and CDR2 YYNGEE. The chain's CDR3 is CASSVGWRGGGEQFF. CDR3 nucleotides: TGTGCCAGCAGCGTAGGCTGGCGGGGGGGCGGTGAGCAGTTCTTC.

V usage is TRBV6-5 and J usage is TRBJ2-1, with D perhaps matching TRBD2 (6 bases). The V and J ends lost 7 bases and 0 bases respectively, with 10 bases between them. Per the germline V gene, CDR1 is MNHEY and CDR2 is SVGAGI. The CDR3 is made up of 14 amino acids. As DNA, the CDR3 is TGTGCCAGCAAGGCGGGGTTCTCCTACAATGAGCAGTTCTTC. It specifies CASKAGFSYNEQFF.

The V call is TRBV18, the J call TRBJ1-2; 10 bases are shared with TRBD1. The germline CDR1 and CDR2 sequences are KGHSH and LQKENI. The CDR3 is 14 amino acids. The J segment lost 6 bases and the V segment lost 4 bases, leaving 5 bases of the junction unmatched. The CDR3 DNA follows: TGTGCCAGCTCACGTCCGACAGGGGGCGATGGCTACACCTTC. It encodes CASSRPTGGDGYTF.

The chain links TRBV19 to TRBJ1-6, with unresolved D. This CDR3 comprises 16 residues. V was trimmed by 7 bases and J by 0 bases, leaving 13 bases between them. The germline V gene encodes CDR1 LNHDA and CDR2 SQIVND (reference sequence). CDR3 coding DNA: TGTGCCAGTATGGCAGAGGGTAGCTCCTATAATTCACCCCTCCACTTT. This codes for CASMAEGSSYNSPLHF. Drawing the rest from reference TRBV19 and TRBJ1-6, the complete variable domain is DGGITQSPKYLFRKEGQNVTLSCEQNLNHDAMYWYRQDPGQGLRLIYYSQIVNDFQKGDIAEGYSVSREKKESFPLTVTSAQKNPTAFYLCASMAEGSSYNSPLHFGNGTRLTVT.

This clone was seen once. The gene calls are TRBV6-4 and TRBJ2-1; 11 positions agree with TRBD2. Germline trimming cut 5 bases from V and 6 bases from J; bases unmatched to any gene: 9. There are 16 residues in the CDR3. Per the germline V gene, CDR1 is MRHNA and CDR2 is SNTAGT. The CDR3 region has the DNA TGTGCCAGCAGTCTAACGGGACTAGCGGTTTCCAATGAGCAGTTCTTC. Protein product: CASSLTGLAVSNEQFF.

The rearrangement joins TRBV25-1 to TRBJ1-5; D gene uncertain. Trimming pared 4 bases from V and 7 bases from J, leaving 8 bases between. Germline-derived CDR1 and CDR2 are MGHDK and SYGVNS. The CDR3 covers 12 residues. Here the CDR3 DNA reads TGTGCCAGCAGTGGGCGGGAACAGCCCCAGCATTTT. Encoded protein: CASSGREQPQHF. The full variable domain, in which reference TRBV25-1 and TRBJ1-5 provide the parts outside the CDR3, is EADIYQTPRYLVIGTGKKITLECSQTMGHDKMYWYQQDPGMELHLIHYSYGVNSTEKGDLSSESTVSRIRTEHFPLTLESARPSHTSQYLCASSGREQPQHFGDGTRLSIL.

This clone came up a few times. The chain has TRBV7-3 and TRBJ1-2, with 11 bases fitting TRBD1. Germline CDR1 and CDR2: SGHTA and FQGTGA. The CDR3 is 13 amino acids. The V segment lost 5 bases and the J segment 7 bases; nucleotides outside the gene matches: 3. CDR3 DNA sequence: TGTGCCAGCAGCAGAGGGACAGGGGGTGGCTACACCTTC. It translates to CASSRGTGGGYTF.

The chain combines TRBV7-3 with TRBJ2-1; D not resolved. Germline V lookup: CDR1 SGHTA, CDR2 FQGTGA. The ends were cut back, 3 bases at V and 5 bases at J, with 11 bases in the middle. The CDR3 length is 14 residues. The CDR3 loop reads CASSFLGGDNEQFF. The DNA of the CDR3 is TGTGCCAGCAGCTTTCTCGGCGGCGACAATGAGCAGTTCTTC.

The chain links TRBV10-3 to TRBJ2-7, with D possibly being TRBD2 (5 bases). CDR3 length: 15 amino acids. V shed 3 bases and J shed 3 bases, with 15 bases lying between them. Germline V gene lookup returns CDR1 ENHRY and CDR2 SYGVKD. Here the CDR3 DNA reads TGTGCCATCAGTGACCTCGCGGGTTTCGGCTACGAGCAGTACTTC. Protein product: CAISDLAGFGYEQYF.

The V call is TRBV9, the J call TRBJ2-3; TRBD2 might be the D (8 bases). The CDR3 loop spans 18 amino acids. Trimming pared 3 bases from V and 0 bases from J, leaving 20 bases between. Germline V lookup: CDR1 SGDLS, CDR2 YYNGEE. The CDR3 reads CASSGGTAGLASTDTQYF. The CDR3 DNA sequence: TGTGCCAGCAGCGGAGGGACAGCCGGACTAGCAAGCACAGATACGCAGTATTTT.

This clone has just one count. The rearrangement links TRBV5-4 to TRBJ2-5; maybe TRBD1 (6 bases). Germline V gives CDR1 SGHNT, CDR2 YYREEE (reference sequence). Deletions cut 4 bases from V and 5 bases from J, with 18 bases between. CDR3 length equals 15 residues. The CDR3: CASSVRQVPRETQYF. The CDR3 nucleotides read TGTGCCAGCAGCGTCAGACAGGTCCCCCGGGAGACCCAGTACTTC.

With regard to this clone: This same CDR3 is encoded by further DNA sequences in the sample. As DNA, the CDR3 is TGTGCCAGTAGTGCCCGACAGGGGGGCAATCAGCCCCAGCATTTT. It translates to CASSARQGGNQPQHF. The V and J genes are TRBV19 and TRBJ1-5, with 9 positions matching TRBD1. The CDR3 covers 15 residues. Germline loops: CDR1 LNHDA, CDR2 SQIVND (reference sequence). Germline trimming cut 5 bases from V and 2 bases from J; bases unmatched to any gene: 4.

This sequence joins TRBV4-2 and TRBJ2-1, with 8 bases lining up with TRBD2. Germline V gene sequence: CDR1 LGHNA, CDR2 YNFKEQ. Trimming cost V 4 bases and J 3 bases; bases outside gene matches: 11. The CDR3 loop spans 17 amino acids. In DNA form, the CDR3 reads TGTGCCAGCAGCCCCTCTTGGGCGGGGGGTGACTACAATGAGCAGTTCTTC. Its protein is CASSPSWAGGDYNEQFF.

The chain carries TRBV10-2 and TRBJ1-3, with TRBD1 as a possible D gene (6 bases). Looked up from germline, CDR1 is WSHSY and CDR2 is SAAADI. The CDR3 spans 16 residues. The germline V and J ends were trimmed by 7 bases and 4 bases, with 20 bases remaining between them. The chain's CDR3 is CASTTPQGLVGNTIYF. CDR3 DNA: TGCGCCAGCACCACACCGCAGGGGCTTGTGGGAAACACCATATATTTT.

This chain connects TRBV4-1 to TRBJ1-5; D gene unclear. Trimming removed 8 bases from V and 1 base from J, with 18 bases in between. The CDR3 is 16 residues long. CDR1 and CDR2 from the germline V gene are MGHRA and YSYEKL. The CDR3 protein is CASRPTFSGSNQPQHF. The CDR3 DNA follows: TGCGCCAGCCGACCTACGTTCTCGGGGAGCAATCAGCCCCAGCATTTT.